This T cell receptor beta chain was sequenced during a study of monozygotic twins with inflammatory bowel disease. Study conclusions and caveats: Compared with healthy twins, IBD patients shared fewer clonotypes with others, especially with disease activity.

On this clonotype: The antigen is unknown.

No sorting of T cells preceded isolation of total RNA from whole blood. The germline V gene encodes CDR1 LNHDA and CDR2 SQIVND (reference sequence). There are 15 residues in the CDR3. One entry per CDR3 protein, without DNA, is what TCRdb gives after re-calling the 5' RACE reads. Its table records over 110,000 distinct CDR3 sequences. The receptor comes from a human donor with ulcerative colitis or Crohn's disease, or a healthy co-twin of an affected twin (not recorded which). The sequenced material came from blood. The rearrangement links TRBV19 to TRBJ2-7; the TCRdb D gene call, TRBD1, has no DNA to confirm it. The CDR3 loop reads CASSFGQGASYEQYF.